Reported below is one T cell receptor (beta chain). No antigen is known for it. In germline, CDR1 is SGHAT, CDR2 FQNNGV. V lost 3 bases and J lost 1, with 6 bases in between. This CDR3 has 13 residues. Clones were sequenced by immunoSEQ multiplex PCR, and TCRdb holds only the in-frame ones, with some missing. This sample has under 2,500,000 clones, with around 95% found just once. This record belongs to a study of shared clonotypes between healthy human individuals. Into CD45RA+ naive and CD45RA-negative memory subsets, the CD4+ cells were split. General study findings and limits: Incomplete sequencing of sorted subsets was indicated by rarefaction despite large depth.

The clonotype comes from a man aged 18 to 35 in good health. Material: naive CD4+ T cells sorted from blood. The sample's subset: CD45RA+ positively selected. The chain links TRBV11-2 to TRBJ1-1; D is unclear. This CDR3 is CASSFLANTEAFF. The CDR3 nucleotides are TGTGCCAGCAGCTTCCTAGCGAACACTGAAGCTTTCTTT.